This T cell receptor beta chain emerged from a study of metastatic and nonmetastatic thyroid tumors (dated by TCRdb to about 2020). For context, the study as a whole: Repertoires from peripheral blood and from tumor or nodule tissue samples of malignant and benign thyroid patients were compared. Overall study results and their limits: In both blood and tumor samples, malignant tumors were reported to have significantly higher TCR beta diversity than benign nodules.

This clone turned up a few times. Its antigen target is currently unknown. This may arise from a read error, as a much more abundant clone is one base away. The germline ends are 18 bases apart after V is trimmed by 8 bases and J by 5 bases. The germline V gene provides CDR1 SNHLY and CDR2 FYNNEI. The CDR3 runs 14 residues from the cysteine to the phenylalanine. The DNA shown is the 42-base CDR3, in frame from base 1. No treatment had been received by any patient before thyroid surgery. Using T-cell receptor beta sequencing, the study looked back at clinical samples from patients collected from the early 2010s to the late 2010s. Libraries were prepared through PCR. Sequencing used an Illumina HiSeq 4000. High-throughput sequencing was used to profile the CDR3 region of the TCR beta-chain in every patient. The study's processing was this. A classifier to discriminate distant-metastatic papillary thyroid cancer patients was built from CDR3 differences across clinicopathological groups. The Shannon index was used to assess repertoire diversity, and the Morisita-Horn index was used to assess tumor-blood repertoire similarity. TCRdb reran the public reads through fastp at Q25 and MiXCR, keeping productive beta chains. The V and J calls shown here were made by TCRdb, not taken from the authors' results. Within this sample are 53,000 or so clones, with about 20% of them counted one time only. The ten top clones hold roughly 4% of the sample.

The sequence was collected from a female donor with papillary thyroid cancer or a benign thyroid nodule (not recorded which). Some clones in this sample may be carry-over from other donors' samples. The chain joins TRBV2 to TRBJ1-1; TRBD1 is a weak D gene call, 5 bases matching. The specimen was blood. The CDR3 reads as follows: CASSRQRVETEAFF. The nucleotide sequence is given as TGTGCCAGCTCCCGACAGCGTGTTGAGACTGAAGCTTTCTTT.